The T cell receptor beta chain under discussion was sequenced for a study of blood T cell repertoires in COVID-19. Profiled with immunoSEQ multiplex PCR; TCRdb holds only in-frame clones, not every one. The sample holds 100,000 to 150,000 clones, about 86% seen once. CDR1 is LNHDA and CDR2 is SQIVND in the germline V gene (reference sequence). V lost 7 bases, J lost 5 bases, and 9 bases lay in between. The CDR3 totals 12 residues. The source is a woman between 50 and 59 years old with acute or convalescent COVID-19. Sequenced sample: peripheral blood. The rearrangement uses TRBV19 and TRBJ2-1; possibly TRBD1 for D (6 bases). CDR3 in DNA: TGTGCCAGTAAGGACAGAAACAATGAGCAGTTCTTC. Its protein is CASKDRNNEQFF.